The 10 T cell receptor beta chains listed next were all sequenced from one sample in a study of blood T cells in healthy people across ages (dated by TCRdb to between 2014 and 2016). The library was produced with 5' RACE. The reads were generated on an Illumina HiSeq 2500. The second PCR ran for about 7 to 11 cycles and used a J-beta primer mix along with a sample-barcoded 5' primer. TCRdb reprocessing: public reads trimmed at Q25 with fastp, clones called with MiXCR, in-frame beta chains kept. Under each unique CDR3 protein, matching rows form one entry showing the most common genes and DNA. This sample has roughly 900,000 distinct CDR3 sequences in its table, and roughly 50% of those were observed once. Together, the top ten hold around an eighth of the sample. The material sequenced was blood. The source of these receptors is a young man in good health.

The genes are TRBV3-1 and TRBJ2-7, with D perhaps TRBD2 (5 bases). The germline V gene encodes CDR1 LGHDT and CDR2 YNNKEL (reference sequence). There are 16 residues in the CDR3. Trimming removed 4 bases at V and 0 bases at J, with 16 bases between. The CDR3 sequence: CASSPGGPGSSYEQYF. The CDR3 nucleotides read TGTGCCAGCAGCCCAGGCGGGCCGGGGAGCTCCTACGAGCAGTACTTC.

V usage is TRBV30 and J usage is TRBJ2-3; D might be TRBD2 (6 bases). Germline V CDR1 and CDR2: GTSNPN, SVGIG (reference sequence). V was clipped by 1 base and J by 4 bases, with 15 bases between them. CDR3 length: 15 amino acids. This CDR3 reads CAWSGEGRRADTQYF. CDR3 nucleotide sequence: TGTGCCTGGAGTGGGGAAGGTAGGAGGGCAGATACGCAGTATTTT.

A few counts support this clonotype. The chain links TRBV7-9 to TRBJ2-2; TRBD2 matches 7 bases. Trimming took 11 bases from V and 4 from J; bases not matched to a gene: 10. CDR1 SEHNR and CDR2 FQNEAQ come from the germline V gene (reference sequence). This CDR3 region has 14 residues. The CDR3 loop is CASRPGGATGELFF. DNA of the CDR3: TGTGCCTCAAGACCGGGAGGTGCCACCGGGGAGCTGTTTTTT.

The V gene is TRBV20-1, the J gene TRBJ2-7, with D perhaps TRBD2 (5 bases). V lost 0 bases to trimming and J lost 2 bases, with 17 bases between them. Germline V gives CDR1 DFQATT, CDR2 SNEGSKA (reference sequence). The CDR3 spans 16 residues. The CDR3 DNA reads as TGCAGTGCTAGAGATCTCTTGGGAGTAACTGCCTACGAGCAGTACTTC. Its translation: CSARDLLGVTAYEQYF.

The rearrangement joins TRBV6-5 to TRBJ1-4, with D possibly TRBD1 on 5 matching bases. The CDR3 is 16 residues long. Looked up from germline, CDR1 is MNHEY and CDR2 is SVGAGI. Deletions cut 4 bases from V and 8 bases from J, with 20 bases between. The CDR3 DNA is TGTGCCAGCAGTTCAAATTTGGGACCCTACTCCGAAAAACTGTTTTTT. Translated, it gives CASSSNLGPYSEKLFF.

Many counts were recorded for this clonotype. The rearrangement joins TRBV10-2 to TRBJ1-1; no clear D. This CDR3 spans 13 amino acids. V was trimmed by 10 bases and J by 1 base, leaving 13 bases between them. CDR1 WSHSY and CDR2 SAAADI come from the germline V gene. The CDR3 reads CATAATENTEAFF. CDR3 DNA: TGCGCCACTGCTGCGACGGAGAACACTGAAGCTTTCTTT.

CDR3 in DNA: TGTGCCAGCAGTTTTGAACGGGGGGGATCACCCCTCCACTTT. It specifies CASSFERGGSPLHF. V gene TRBV12-3 or TRBV12-4 combines with J gene TRBJ1-6, with D tentatively TRBD1 (5 bases). The CDR3 covers 14 residues. With 3 bases removed from V and 10 bases from J, the gap between germline ends came to 13 bases.

This chain uses TRBV28 with TRBJ2-7, with 10 bases aligning to TRBD2. Per the germline V gene, CDR1 is MDHEN and CDR2 is SYDVKM. The CDR3 is made up of 15 amino acids. V lost 2 bases to trimming and J lost 5 bases; unmatched junction nucleotides: 6. The CDR3 spells CASSLQSGGANEQYF. The CDR3, as DNA: TGTGCCAGCAGTTTACAGAGCGGGGGGGCCAACGAGCAGTACTTC.

Only one count was recorded for this clonotype. The chain is built from TRBV7-9 and TRBJ1-1, with no clear D. CDR1 is SEHNR, CDR2 FQNEAQ, per germline (reference sequence). The length of the CDR3 is 14 residues. Trimming cost V 5 bases and J 0 bases, with 10 bases left between them. The CDR3 reads CASSPTIMNTEAFF. In nucleotides, the CDR3 is TGTGCCAGCAGCCCTACCATCATGAACACTGAAGCTTTCTTT.

This clonotype was picked up a small number of times. The J gene is TRBJ2-7, the V gene TRBV4-2; D is possibly TRBD1 or TRBD2 (5 bases each). The CDR3 has 16 amino acids. Trimming left V 1 base short and J 3 bases short, with 16 bases between. Germline V CDR1 and CDR2: LGHNA, YNFKEQ. This chain's CDR3 is CASSQGARGDHYEQYF. The CDR3 coding sequence is TGTGCCAGCAGCCAAGGGGCCCGAGGGGACCACTACGAGCAGTACTTC.